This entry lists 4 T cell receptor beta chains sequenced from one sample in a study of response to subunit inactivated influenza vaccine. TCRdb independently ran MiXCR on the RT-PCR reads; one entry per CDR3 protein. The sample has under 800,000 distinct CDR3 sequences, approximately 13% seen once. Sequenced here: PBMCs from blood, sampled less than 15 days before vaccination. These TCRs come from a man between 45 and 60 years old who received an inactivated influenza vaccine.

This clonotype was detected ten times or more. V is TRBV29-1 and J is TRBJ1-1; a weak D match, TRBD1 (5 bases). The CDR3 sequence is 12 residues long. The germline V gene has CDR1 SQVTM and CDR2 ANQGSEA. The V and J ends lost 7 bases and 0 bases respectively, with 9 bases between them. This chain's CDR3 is CSGGTVNTEAFF. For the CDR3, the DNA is TGCAGCGGGGGGACGGTGAACACTGAAGCTTTCTTT.

Written as DNA, the CDR3 is TGCAGCGTTGCAACAGGGGGGGAGACCCAGTACTTC. It yields the protein CSVATGGETQYF. This rearrangement joins TRBV29-1 to TRBJ2-5, with 8 positions matching TRBD1. V gave up 4 bases and J gave up 5 bases; unmatched junction bases: 3. The length of the CDR3 is 12 residues. In germline, CDR1 is SQVTM, CDR2 ANQGSEA.

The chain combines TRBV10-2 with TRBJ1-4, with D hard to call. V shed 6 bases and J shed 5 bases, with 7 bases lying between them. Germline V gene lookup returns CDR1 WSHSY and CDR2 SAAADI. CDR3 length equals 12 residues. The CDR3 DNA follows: TGCGCCAGCAGCTTTCAAAATGAAAAACTGTTTTTT. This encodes CASSFQNEKLFF.

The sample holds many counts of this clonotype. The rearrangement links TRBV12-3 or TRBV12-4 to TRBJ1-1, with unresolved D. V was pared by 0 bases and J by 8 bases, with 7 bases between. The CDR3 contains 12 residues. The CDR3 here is CASSLAPEEAFF. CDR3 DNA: TGTGCCAGCAGTTTAGCGCCAGAGGAAGCTTTCTTT.